This T cell receptor beta chain was identified during a study of shared clonotypes between healthy human individuals (TCRdb year 2020). Some background on the complete study: The cohort comprised two women and a few men aged 18 to 49 years. To increase sequencing depth and limit assay-specific biases, TCR repertoire library preparation and sequencing were carried out by different laboratories using diverse techniques. For each donor, CD4 naive and CD4 memory were each given three plates, CD8 naive was given two plates, and CD8 memory was given one plate. Each donor's leukapheresis produced roughly between roughly 0.85 and 9.5 billion PBMCs. Blood TCR repertoires of five healthy adults were deeply sequenced to estimate repertoire size and the extent of clonotype sharing between individuals. What the research found in general, with its limitations: Even with the large sequencing depth, rarefaction of the sorted-subset datasets indicated that sequencing was incomplete. Because the study included only a small number of donors, the genetic and exposure-history diversity represented was limited. Naive subsets generally had larger estimated clonotype richness than memory subsets. Sampling was restricted to blood, and TCR repertoires in tissue are likely to differ from TCR repertoires in blood. Clonotypes shared by all four sorted-subset donors showed higher generation probabilities than non-shared clonotypes. About 4.5% of naive CD4, roughly 3.5% of naive CD8, approximately 2.2% of memory CD4, and over 0.35% of memory CD8 clonotypes were shared across four donors. Pairwise subsampling indicated that sequencing depth was expected to affect the degree of clonotype sharing among donors.

V sheds 2 bases and J sheds 0 bases, leaving 11 bases between their ends. There are 16 amino acids in the CDR3, from cysteine to phenylalanine inclusive. Solely the CDR3 DNA is kept, with 48 bases framed from the first base. Reading the germline V gene gives CDR1 KGHSH and CDR2 LQKENI. Comments on this clone: It lacks a known antigen. No per-base quality is available; no much larger clone lies one base away.

Using the deep immunoSEQ assay, multiplex PCR amplified TCR CDR3 regions from genomic DNA. Extracted genomic DNA from each cell subset was spread evenly across all wells of several immunoSEQ 96-well plates, with each plate serving as a replicate. For sorted subsets, roughly 200 ng of genomic DNA, equivalent to 30,000 or so T cell genomes, went into each replicate PCR. The purified libraries were quantified using a Qubit 3.0 fluorometer, sized with a Bioanalyzer 2100, and then quantified again using the KAPA Library Quantification kit. Every immunoSEQ 96-well plate was sequenced on a dedicated single-read 150-cycle Illumina NextSeq 550 flow cell. On the study's bioinformatics: Because the immunoSEQ output included only junctional sequences and no quality scores, the filtering could not be the same as the filtering used for full-length reads. To assign V/J genes and CDR3, sequences were annotated against IMGT germline references using PyIR, a Python wrapper for IgBLAST v1.9. Reads were filtered out if the reads had weak V/J assignments (E-value above 1e-6), no CDR3, stop codons, out-of-frame junctions, or ambiguous translated residues. V3J clonotypes were defined as sequences sharing the same inferred V gene, J gene, and CDR3 amino acid sequence. Percentage overlap between repertoires was calculated by dividing the number of shared unique clonotypes by the size of the smaller repertoire. Repertoire richness was assessed with RTK rarefaction, the Chao1 estimator, and Recon v2.1 estimates of unobserved clonotypes. Generation probabilities for all TCRbeta clonotypes obtained by the gDNA method from a handful of donors were computed using OLGA. TCRdb carries this immuneACCESS record with in-frame sequences only. Its versions omit some clonotypes, under half of them owing to an unresolved V gene in the studies checked, with the rest unexplained. V and J calls and clone size are those listed in that table; D and trimming were worked out from the DNA. This sample holds about 2.4 million clones; over 85% were observed only once. The ten largest clones take up around 0.37% of the sample.

Donors were healthy HIV-negative adults with no recently reported acute infections or vaccinations. Every donor was a Caucasian adult living in Nashville, Tennessee, USA. CD4+ T cells were enriched through magnetic negative selection, after which naive cells were positively selected on CD45RA and the remaining negative fraction served as the memory subset. Blood was collected by leukapheresis, and PBMCs were isolated by Ficoll-Histopaque density gradient centrifugation and then cryopreserved in liquid nitrogen vapor phase. Purity and quantity of every magnetically sorted T cell population were checked by analytical flow cytometry. Genomic DNA was isolated from each sorted fraction and quantified by UV absorbance on a Nanodrop 2000c.

The V and J genes are TRBV18 and TRBJ2-1; there is no confident call for the D gene. The material sequenced was naive CD4+ T cells from PBMCs. What the cell subset or site label conveys for this sample: CD45RA+ positively selected. The source is a man younger than 30 in good health. Some clones in this sample may be carry-over from other donors' samples. At the DNA level, the sequence is TGTGCCAGCTCACCAAGGAGCGATGCCTCCTACAATGAGCAGTTCTTC. Its product reads: CASSPRSDASYNEQFF.